This TCR beta chain emerged from a study of T-cell memory formation after mild COVID-19. Study background: TCR clusters largely stayed donor specific.

This CDR3 is 16 amino acids long. Trimming at V came to 3 bases and at J to 2 bases, leaving 5 bases not matched to a gene. The germline CDR1 and CDR2 sequences are SGHTA and FQGNSA. This clonotype has just a few counts. The antigen is not known. Whole-study findings and limits: In second-wave clones peaking day 37, SARS-CoV-2 specificity remained unconfirmed. From day 15 to 85, contracting clones were balanced between CD4 and CD8, whereas later expanders leaned toward CD4+.

5'RACE primed from the constant segment yielded TCR alpha and TCR beta cDNA libraries bearing sample barcodes and UMIs. TCRdb used MiXCR to reprocess the 5' RACE reads, holding one entry per CDR3 protein. This sample has over 250,000 distinct CDR3 sequences, with approximately 15% found just once. The rearrangement joins TRBV7-2 to TRBJ2-5; TRBD2 agrees at 11 bases. Sequenced input: PBMCs or a T cell subset sorted from them (not recorded which). The sequence was collected from a man between 18 and 35 years old who had mild COVID-19 (a few samples of this study predate the infection). Cell type and time point are not known. The CDR3: CASSLGLAVPQETQYF. For the CDR3, the DNA is TGTGCCAGCAGCTTGGGACTAGCGGTTCCGCAAGAGACCCAGTACTTC.